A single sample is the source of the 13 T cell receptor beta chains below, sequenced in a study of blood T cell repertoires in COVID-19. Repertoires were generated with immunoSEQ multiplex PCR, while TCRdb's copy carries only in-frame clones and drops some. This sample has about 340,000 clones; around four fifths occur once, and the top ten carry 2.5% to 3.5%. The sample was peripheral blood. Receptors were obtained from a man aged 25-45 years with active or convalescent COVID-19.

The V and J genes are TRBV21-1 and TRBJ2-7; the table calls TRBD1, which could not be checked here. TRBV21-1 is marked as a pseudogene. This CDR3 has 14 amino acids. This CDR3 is CAIPPGTPPCEQYF. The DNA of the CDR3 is TGTGCCATCCCTCCCGGGACACCCCCCTGCGAGCAGTACTTC.

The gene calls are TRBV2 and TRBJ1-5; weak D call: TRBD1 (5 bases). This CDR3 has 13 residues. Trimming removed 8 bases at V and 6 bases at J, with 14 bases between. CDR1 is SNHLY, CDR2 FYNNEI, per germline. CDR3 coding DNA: TGTGCCAGCGGGAGGGAGGGGAGTCAGCCCCAGCATTTT. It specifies CASGREGSQPQHF. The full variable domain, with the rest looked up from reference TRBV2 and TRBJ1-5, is EPEVTQTPSHQVTQMGQEVILRCVPISNHLYFYWYRQILGQKVEFLVSFYNNEISEKSEIFDDQFSVERPDGSNFTLKIRSTKLEDSAMYFCASGREGSQPQHFGDGTRLSIL.

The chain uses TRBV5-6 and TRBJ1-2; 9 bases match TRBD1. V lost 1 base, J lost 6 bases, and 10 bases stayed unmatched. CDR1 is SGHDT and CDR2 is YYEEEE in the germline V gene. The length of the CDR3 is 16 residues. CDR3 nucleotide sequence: TGTGCCAGCAGCTTGTATCGGGACAGGGAAGGGGATGGCTACACCTTC. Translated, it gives CASSLYRDREGDGYTF.

CDR3 region: CSVEFGQKNTEAFF. The CDR3, as DNA: TGCAGCGTTGAATTTGGCCAAAAGAACACTGAAGCTTTCTTT. This chain joins TRBV29-1 and TRBJ1-1; D uncertain. Germline CDR1 reads SQVTM; CDR2 reads ANQGSEA. CDR3 length: 14 amino acids. V was trimmed by 2 bases and J by 1 base, leaving 11 bases between them. Together with reference TRBV29-1 and TRBJ1-1, the CDR3 gives the full variable domain: SAVISQKPSRDICQRGTSLTIQCQVDSQVTMMFWYRQQPGQSLTLIATANQGSEATYESGFVIDKFPISRPNLTFSTLTVSNMSPEDSSIYLCSVEFGQKNTEAFFGQGTRLTVV.

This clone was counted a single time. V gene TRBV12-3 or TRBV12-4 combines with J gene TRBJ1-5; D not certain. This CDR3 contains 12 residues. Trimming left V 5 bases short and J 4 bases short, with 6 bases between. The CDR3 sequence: CASSPVNQPQHF. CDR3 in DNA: TGTGCCAGCAGTCCCGTAAATCAGCCCCAGCATTTT.

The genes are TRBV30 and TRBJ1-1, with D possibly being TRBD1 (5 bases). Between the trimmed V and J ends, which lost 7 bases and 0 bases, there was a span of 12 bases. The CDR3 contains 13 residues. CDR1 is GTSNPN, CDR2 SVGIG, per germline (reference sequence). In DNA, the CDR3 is TGTGCCTCCTGGGGGGGGATGAACACTGAAGCTTTCTTT. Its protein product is CASWGGMNTEAFF.

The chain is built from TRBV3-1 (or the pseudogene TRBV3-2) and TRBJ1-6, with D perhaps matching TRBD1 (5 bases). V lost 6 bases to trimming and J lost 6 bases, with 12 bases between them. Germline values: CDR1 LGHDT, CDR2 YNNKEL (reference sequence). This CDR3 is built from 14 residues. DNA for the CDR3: TGTGCCAGCAGGCCCCTGGGGCCTAATTCACCCCTCCACTTT. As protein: CASRPLGPNSPLHF.

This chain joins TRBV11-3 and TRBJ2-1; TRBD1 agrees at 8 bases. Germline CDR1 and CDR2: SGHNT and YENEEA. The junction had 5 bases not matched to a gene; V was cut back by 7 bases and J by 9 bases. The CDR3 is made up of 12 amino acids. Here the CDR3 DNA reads TGTGCCAGCAACGCCAGGGGGCTTGAGCAGTTCTTC. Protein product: CASNARGLEQFF.

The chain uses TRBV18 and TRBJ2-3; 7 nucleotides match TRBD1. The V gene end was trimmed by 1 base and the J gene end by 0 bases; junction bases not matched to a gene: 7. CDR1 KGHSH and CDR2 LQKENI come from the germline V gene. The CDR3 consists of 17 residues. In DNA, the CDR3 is TGTGCCAGCTCACCACGGCTACCGGGACAGAGCACAGATACGCAGTATTTT. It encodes CASSPRLPGQSTDTQYF.

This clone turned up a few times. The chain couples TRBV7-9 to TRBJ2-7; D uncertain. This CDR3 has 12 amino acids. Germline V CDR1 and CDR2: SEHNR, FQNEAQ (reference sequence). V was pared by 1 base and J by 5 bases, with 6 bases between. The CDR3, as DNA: TGTGCCAGCAGCTTAGTAGTGGACGAGCAGTACTTC. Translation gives CASSLVVDEQYF.

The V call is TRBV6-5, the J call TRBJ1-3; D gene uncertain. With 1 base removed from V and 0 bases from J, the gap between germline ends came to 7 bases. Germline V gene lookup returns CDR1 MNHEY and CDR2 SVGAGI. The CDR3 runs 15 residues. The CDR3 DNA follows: TGTGCCAGCAGTTACTGGCCTCTCTCTGGAAACACCATATATTTT. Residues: CASSYWPLSGNTIYF.

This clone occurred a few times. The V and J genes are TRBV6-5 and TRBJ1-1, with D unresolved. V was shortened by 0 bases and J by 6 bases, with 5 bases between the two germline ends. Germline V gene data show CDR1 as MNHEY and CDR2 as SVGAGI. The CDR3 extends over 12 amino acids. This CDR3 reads CASSYSRAEAFF. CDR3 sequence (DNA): TGTGCCAGCAGTTACTCACGGGCTGAAGCTTTCTTT.

CDR3 loop: CAINGLAGADEQYF. The CDR3 bases are TGTGCCATCAACGGACTAGCGGGAGCGGACGAGCAGTACTTC. The genes are TRBV10-3 and TRBJ2-7; TRBD2 matches 13 bases. This CDR3 region has 14 residues. The trim removed 7 bases at V and 5 bases at J, leaving 5 bases unmatched. The V gene's germline CDR1 is ENHRY and CDR2 SYGVKD.